Described below is a single T cell receptor beta chain sequence and its context. Its antigen is currently unknown. The entry originates in a study of siplizumab effects on memory and regulatory T cells. The data were produced by immunoSEQ multiplex PCR, yet TCRdb's version contains in-frame clones alone and is incomplete. Here the sample spans tens of thousands of clones, roughly 96% being singletons. General study findings and limits: To unstimulated subsets, only a minor fraction of alloreactive clones could be mapped. Naive T cells appeared more diverse than memory cells and seemed to be major alloresponse contributors. Siplizumab caused a significant drop in alloreactive sequences traceable to unstimulated CD4+ memory cells.

TEMRA, effector memory, memory and naive subsets, all unstimulated, were sequenced in a few donor pairs. Trimming removed 6 bases at V and 1 base at J, with 8 bases between. The CDR3 consists of 13 residues. Germline-derived CDR1 and CDR2 are SGDLS and YYNGEE. Sequencing input: naive CD8+ T cells sorted from blood. The chain uses TRBV9 and TRBJ2-1, with D perhaps assigned TRBD1 or TRBD2 (5 bases each). This receptor was identified in a human donor in good health. CDR3 DNA sequence: TGTGCCAGCATGGGGGAATCCTACAATGAGCAGTTCTTC. It translates to CASMGESYNEQFF.